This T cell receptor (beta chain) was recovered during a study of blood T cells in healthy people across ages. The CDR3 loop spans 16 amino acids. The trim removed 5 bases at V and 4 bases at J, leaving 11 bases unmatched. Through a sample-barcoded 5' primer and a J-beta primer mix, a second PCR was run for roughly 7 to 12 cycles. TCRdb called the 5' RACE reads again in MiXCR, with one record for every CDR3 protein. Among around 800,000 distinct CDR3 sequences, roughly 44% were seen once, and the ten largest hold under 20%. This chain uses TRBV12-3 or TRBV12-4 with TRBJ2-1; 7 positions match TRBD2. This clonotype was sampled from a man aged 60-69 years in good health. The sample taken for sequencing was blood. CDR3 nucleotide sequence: TGTGCCAGCAGTAAAAATGCCGGGACTACGTACAATGAGCAGTTCTTC. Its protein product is CASSKNAGTTYNEQFF.